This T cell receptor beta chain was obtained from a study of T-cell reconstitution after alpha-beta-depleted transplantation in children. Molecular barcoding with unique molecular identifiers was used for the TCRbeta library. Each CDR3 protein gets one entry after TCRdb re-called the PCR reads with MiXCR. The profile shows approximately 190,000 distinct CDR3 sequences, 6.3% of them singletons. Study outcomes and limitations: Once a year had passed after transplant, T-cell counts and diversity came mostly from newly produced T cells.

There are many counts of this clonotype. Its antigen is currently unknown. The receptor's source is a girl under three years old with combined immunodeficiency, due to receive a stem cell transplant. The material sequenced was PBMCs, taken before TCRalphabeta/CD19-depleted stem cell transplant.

CDR3 region: CASSLAPGTVPYEQYF. CDR3 DNA sequence: TGTGCCAGCAGCTTAGCGCCTGGGACCGTACCCTACGAGCAGTACTTC. This rearrangement joins TRBV7-9 to TRBJ2-7; D is perhaps TRBD1 or TRBD2 (5 bases each). Germline V gene sequence: CDR1 SEHNR, CDR2 FQNEAQ (reference sequence). The CDR3 is made up of 16 amino acids. V lost 0 bases and J lost 2, with 14 bases in between.